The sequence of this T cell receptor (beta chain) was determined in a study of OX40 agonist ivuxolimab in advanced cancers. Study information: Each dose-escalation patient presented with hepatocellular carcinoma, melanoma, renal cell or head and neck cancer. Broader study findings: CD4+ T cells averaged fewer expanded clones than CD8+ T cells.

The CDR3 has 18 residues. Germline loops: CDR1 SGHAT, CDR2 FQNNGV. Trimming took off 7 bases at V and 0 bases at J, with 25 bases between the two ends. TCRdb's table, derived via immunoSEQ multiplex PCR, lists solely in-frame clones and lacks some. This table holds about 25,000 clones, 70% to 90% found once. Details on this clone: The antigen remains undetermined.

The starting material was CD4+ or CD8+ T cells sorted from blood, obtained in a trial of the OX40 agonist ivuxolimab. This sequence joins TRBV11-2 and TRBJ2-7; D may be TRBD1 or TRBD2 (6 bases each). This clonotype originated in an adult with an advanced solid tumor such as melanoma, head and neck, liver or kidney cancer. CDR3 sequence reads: CASTYRGEWTLSSYEQYF. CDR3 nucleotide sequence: TGTGCCAGCACCTATAGGGGGGAGTGGACTTTAAGCTCCTACGAGCAGTACTTC.